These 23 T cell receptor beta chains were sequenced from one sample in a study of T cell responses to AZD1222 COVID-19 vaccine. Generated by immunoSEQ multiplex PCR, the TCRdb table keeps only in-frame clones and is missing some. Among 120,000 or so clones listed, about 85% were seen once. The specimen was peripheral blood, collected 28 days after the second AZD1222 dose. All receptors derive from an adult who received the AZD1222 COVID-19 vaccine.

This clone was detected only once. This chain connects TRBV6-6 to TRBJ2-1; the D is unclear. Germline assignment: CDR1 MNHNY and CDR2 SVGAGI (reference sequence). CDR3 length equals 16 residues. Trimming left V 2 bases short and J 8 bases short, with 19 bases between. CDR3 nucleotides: TGTGCCAGCAGTTACGCCCAGAGTTTCCAGATCGATGAGCAGTTCTTC. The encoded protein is CASSYAQSFQIDEQFF.

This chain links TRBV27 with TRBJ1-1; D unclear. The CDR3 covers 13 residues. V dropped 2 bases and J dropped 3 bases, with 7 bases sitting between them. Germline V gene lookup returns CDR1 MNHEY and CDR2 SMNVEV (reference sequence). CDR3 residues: CASSLGLDTEAFF. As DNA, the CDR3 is TGTGCCAGCAGTTTAGGGCTTGACACTGAAGCTTTCTTT.

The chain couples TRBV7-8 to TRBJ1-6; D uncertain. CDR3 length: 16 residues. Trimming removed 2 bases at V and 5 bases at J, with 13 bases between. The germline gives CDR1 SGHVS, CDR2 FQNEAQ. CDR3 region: CASSLFSRTDNSPLHF. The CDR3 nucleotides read TGTGCCAGCAGCTTATTTTCTCGGACGGATAATTCACCCCTCCACTTT.

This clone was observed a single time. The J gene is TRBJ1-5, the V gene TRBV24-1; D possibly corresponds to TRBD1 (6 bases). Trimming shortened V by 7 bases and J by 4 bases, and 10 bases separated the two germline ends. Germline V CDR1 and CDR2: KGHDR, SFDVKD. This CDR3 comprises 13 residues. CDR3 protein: CATRAGENQPQHF. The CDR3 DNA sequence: TGTGCCACCAGGGCAGGGGAGAATCAGCCCCAGCATTTT.

The CDR3 sequence is CASSQGAGGRNEQFF. CDR3 DNA sequence: TGCGCCAGCAGCCAAGGGGCAGGGGGAAGGAATGAGCAGTTCTTC. The chain employs TRBV4-1 and TRBJ2-1; 7 nucleotides line up with TRBD1. The CDR3 has 15 amino acids. CDR1 is MGHRA and CDR2 is YSYEKL in the germline V gene. Trimming took 1 base from V and 7 from J; bases not matched to a gene: 7.

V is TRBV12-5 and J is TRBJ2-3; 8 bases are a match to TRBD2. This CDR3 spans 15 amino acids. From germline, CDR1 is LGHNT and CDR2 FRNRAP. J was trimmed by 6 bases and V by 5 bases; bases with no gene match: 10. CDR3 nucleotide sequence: TGTGCTAGTGGTCATGCGGGGGGCCGGGCTGATACGCAGTATTTT. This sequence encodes CASGHAGGRADTQYF.

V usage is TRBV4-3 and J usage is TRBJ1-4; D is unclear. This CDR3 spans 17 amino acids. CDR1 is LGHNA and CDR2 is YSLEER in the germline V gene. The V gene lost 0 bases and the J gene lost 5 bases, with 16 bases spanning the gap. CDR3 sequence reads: CASSQDQAWVNNEKLFF. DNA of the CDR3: TGCGCCAGCAGCCAAGATCAGGCCTGGGTTAACAATGAAAAACTGTTTTTT.

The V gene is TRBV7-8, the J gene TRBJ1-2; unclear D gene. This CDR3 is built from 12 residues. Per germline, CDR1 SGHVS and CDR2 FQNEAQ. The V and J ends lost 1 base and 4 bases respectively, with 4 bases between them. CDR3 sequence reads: CASSLGAYGYTF. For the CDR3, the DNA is TGTGCCAGCAGCTTAGGGGCCTATGGCTACACCTTC.

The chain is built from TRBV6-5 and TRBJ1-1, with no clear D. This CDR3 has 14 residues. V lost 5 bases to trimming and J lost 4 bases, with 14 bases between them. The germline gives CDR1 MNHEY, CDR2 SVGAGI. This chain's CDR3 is CASSKSLEGTEAFF. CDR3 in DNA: TGTGCCAGCAGTAAAAGTCTTGAGGGCACTGAAGCTTTCTTT.

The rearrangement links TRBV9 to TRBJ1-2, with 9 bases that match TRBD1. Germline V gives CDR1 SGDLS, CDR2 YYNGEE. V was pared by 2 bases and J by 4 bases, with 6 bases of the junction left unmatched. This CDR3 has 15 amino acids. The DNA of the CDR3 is TGTGCCAGCAGCGTTCGGGACAGGGACATCTATGGCTACACCTTC. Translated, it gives CASSVRDRDIYGYTF.

Here the CDR3 DNA reads TGTGCCAGTAGTCTCCGGGGCAGCTTCCAAGAGACCCAGTACTTC. It translates to CASSLRGSFQETQYF. The rearrangement uses TRBV19 and TRBJ2-5; D tentatively fits TRBD1 or TRBD2 (5 bases each). V was trimmed by 5 bases and J by 1 base, leaving 14 bases between them. This CDR3 has 15 residues. Germline CDR1 LNHDA, CDR2 SQIVND (reference sequence).

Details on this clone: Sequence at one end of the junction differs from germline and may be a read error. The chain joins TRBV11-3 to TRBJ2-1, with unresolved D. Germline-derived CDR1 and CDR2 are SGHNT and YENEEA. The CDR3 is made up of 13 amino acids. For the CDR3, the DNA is TGTGCCAGCAGTTTAGTCGCCTGGGCTGAGCAGTTCTTC. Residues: CASSLVAWAEQFF.

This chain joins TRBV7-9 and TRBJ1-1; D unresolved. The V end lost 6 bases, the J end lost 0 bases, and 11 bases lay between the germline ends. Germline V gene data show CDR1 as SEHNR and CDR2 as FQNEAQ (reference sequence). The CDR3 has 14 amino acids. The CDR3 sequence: CASRTYFMNTEAFF. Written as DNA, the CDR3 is TGTGCCAGCAGAACATATTTCATGAACACTGAAGCTTTCTTT.

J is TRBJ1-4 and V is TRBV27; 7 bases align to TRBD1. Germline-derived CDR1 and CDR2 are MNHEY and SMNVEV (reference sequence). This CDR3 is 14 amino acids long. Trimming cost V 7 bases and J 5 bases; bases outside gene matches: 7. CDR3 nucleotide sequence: TGTGCCAGCAAACGACAGGGAGGGAATGAAAAACTGTTTTTT. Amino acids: CASKRQGGNEKLFF.

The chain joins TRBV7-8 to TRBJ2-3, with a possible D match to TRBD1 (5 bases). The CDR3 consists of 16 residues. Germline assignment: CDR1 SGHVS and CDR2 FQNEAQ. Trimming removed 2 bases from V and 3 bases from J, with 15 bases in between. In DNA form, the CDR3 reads TGTGCCAGCAGCTTACAATCGGCAGGGATAACAGATACGCAGTATTTT. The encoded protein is CASSLQSAGITDTQYF.

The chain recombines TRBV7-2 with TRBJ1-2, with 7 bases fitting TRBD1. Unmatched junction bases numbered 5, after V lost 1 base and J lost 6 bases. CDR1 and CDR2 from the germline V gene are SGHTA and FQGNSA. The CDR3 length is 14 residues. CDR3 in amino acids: CASSLDHRGHGYTF. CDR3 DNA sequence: TGTGCCAGCAGCTTAGACCACAGGGGTCATGGCTACACCTTC.

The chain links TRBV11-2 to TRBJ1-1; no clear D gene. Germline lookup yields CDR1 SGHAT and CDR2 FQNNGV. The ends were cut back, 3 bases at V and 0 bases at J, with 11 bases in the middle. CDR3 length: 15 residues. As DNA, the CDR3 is TGTGCCAGCAGCTTTAACCCGGGGATGAACACTGAAGCTTTCTTT. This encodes CASSFNPGMNTEAFF.

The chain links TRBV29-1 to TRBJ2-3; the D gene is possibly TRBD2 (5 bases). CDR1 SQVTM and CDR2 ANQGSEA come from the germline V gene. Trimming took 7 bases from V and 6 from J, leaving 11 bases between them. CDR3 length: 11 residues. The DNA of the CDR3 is TGCAGCGCCCGAGGGCGGGATACGCAGTATTTT. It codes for CSARGRDTQYF.

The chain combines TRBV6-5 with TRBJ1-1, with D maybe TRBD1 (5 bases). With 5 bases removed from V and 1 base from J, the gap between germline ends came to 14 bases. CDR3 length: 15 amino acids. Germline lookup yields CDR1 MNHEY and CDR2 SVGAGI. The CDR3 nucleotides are TGTGCCAGCAGTCCTATGACAGCAAGGAACACTGAAGCTTTCTTT. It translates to CASSPMTARNTEAFF.

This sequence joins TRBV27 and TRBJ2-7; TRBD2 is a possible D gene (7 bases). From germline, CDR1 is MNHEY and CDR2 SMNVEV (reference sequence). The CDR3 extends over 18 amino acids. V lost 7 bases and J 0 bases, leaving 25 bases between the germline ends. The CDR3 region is CASTQRLGGGLSSYEQYF. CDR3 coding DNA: TGTGCCAGCACCCAACGTTTGGGCGGGGGCCTTAGCTCCTACGAGCAGTACTTC.

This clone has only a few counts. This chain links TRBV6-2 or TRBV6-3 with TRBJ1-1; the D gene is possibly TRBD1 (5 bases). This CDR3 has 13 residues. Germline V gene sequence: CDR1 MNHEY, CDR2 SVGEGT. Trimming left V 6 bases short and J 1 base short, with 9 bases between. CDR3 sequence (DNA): TGTGCCAGCAGCCCCAGGGAGAACACTGAAGCTTTCTTT. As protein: CASSPRENTEAFF.

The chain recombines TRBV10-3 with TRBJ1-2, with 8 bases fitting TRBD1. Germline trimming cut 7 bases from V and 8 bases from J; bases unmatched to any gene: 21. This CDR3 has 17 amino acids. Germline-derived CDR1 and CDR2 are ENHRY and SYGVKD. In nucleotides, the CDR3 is TGTGCCATCACCCCAGGGGACAGGCCAGATCACCTATACGGCTACACCTTC. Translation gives CAITPGDRPDHLYGYTF.

Here the CDR3 reads CASSVAGSPSYEQYF. CDR3 in DNA: TGTGCCAGCAGCGTAGCAGGGTCCCCCTCCTACGAGCAGTACTTC. V and J are TRBV9 and TRBJ2-7; a possible D gene is TRBD1 (5 bases). Trimming removed 0 bases from V and 0 bases from J, with 10 bases in between. This CDR3 comprises 15 residues. The germline CDR1 and CDR2 sequences are SGDLS and YYNGEE.